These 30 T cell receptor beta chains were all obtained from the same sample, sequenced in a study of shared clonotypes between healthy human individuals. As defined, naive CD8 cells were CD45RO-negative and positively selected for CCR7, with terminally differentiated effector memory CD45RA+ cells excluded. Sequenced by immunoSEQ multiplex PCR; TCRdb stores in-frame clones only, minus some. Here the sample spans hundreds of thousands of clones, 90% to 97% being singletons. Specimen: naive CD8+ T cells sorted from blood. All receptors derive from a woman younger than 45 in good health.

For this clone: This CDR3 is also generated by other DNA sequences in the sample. The CDR3 DNA is TGTGCCAGAGGAGAAGGAAATTCCTACGAGCAGTACTTC. This encodes CARGEGNSYEQYF. V usage is TRBV2 and J usage is TRBJ2-7, with no clear D. The V end lost 9 bases, the J end lost 1 base, and 13 bases lay between the germline ends. Germline V gene sequence: CDR1 SNHLY, CDR2 FYNNEI. CDR3 length: 13 residues.

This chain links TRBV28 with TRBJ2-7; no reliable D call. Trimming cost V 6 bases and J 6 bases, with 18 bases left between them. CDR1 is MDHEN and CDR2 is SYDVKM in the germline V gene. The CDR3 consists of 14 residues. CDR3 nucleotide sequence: TGTGCCAGCAGCCTTACTCGAGTTTATGGCGAGCAGTACTTC. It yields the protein CASSLTRVYGEQYF.

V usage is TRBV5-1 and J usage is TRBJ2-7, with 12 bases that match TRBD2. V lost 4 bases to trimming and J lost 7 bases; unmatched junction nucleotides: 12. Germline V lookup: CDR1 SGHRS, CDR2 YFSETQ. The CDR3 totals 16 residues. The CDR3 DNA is TGCGCCAGCAGCCCCGGACTAGCGGGAACGCCTTTAGAGCAGTACTTC. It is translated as CASSPGLAGTPLEQYF.

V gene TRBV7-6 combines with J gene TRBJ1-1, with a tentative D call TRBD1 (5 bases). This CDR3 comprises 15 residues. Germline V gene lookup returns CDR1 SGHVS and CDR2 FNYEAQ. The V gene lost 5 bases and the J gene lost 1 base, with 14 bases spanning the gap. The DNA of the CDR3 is TGTGCCAGCAGCCCGGGGGGAGGACCGAACACTGAAGCTTTCTTT. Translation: CASSPGGGPNTEAFF.

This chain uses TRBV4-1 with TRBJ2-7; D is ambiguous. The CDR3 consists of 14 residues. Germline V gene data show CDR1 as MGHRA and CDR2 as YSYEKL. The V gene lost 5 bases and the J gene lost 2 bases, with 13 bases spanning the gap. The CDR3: CASSYGPLTYEQYF. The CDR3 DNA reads TGCGCCAGCAGCTACGGACCTCTAACCTACGAGCAGTACTTC.

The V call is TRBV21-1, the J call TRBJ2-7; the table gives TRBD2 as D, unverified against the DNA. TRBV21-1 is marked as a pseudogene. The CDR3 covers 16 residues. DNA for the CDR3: TGTGCCAGCAGCAAAGAGACTAGCGGAAGTTACTACGAGCAGTACTTC. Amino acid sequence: CASSKETSGSYYEQYF.

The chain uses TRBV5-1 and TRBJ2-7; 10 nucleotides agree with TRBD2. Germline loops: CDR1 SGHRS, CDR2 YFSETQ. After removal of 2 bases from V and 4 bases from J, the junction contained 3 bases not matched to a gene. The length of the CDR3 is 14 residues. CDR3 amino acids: CASSFGTSAYEQYF. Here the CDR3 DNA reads TGCGCCAGCAGCTTCGGGACTAGCGCTTACGAGCAGTACTTC.

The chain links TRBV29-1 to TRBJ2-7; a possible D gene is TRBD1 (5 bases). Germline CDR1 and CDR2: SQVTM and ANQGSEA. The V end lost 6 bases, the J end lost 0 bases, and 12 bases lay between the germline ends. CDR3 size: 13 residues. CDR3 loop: CSVATGHSYEQYF. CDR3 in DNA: TGCAGCGTGGCCACAGGTCACTCCTACGAGCAGTACTTC.

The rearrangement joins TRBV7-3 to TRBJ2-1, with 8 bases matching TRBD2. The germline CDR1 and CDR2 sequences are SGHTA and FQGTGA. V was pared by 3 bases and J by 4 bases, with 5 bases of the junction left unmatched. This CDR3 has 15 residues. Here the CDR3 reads CASSFTSGDYNEQFF. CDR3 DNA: TGTGCCAGCAGCTTTACTAGCGGAGATTACAATGAGCAGTTCTTC.

The DNA for the CDR3 is TGTGCCAGCAGTCCCCTCGGGACAGGGTATCTTGGGACTGAAGCTTTCTTT. This codes for CASSPLGTGYLGTEAFF. The V gene is TRBV27, the J gene TRBJ1-1; TRBD1 aligns across 9 bases. The CDR3 loop spans 17 amino acids. Losses at the gene ends were 5 bases for V and 5 bases for J; bases not matched to a gene: 15. The germline V gene has CDR1 MNHEY and CDR2 SMNVEV (reference sequence).

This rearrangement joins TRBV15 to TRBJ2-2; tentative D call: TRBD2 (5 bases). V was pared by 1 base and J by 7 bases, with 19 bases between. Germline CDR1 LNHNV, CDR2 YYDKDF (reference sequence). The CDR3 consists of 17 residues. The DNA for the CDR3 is TGTGCCACCAGCAGAGCGTTTCTAGTGAAAGAGGGCGGGGAGCTGTTTTTT. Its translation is CATSRAFLVKEGGELFF.

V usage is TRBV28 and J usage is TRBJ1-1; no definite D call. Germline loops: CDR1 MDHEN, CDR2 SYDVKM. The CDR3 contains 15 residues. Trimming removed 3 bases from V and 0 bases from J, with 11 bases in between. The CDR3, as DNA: TGTGCCAGCAGTTTCCTCCCCTTGGTGAACACTGAAGCTTTCTTT. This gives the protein CASSFLPLVNTEAFF.

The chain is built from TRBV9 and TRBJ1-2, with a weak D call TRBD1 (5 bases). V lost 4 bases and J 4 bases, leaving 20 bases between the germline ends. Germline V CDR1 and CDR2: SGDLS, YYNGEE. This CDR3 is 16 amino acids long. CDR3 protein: CASSPGDGASIYGYTF. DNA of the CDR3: TGTGCCAGCAGCCCCGGGGACGGTGCTTCAATCTATGGCTACACCTTC.

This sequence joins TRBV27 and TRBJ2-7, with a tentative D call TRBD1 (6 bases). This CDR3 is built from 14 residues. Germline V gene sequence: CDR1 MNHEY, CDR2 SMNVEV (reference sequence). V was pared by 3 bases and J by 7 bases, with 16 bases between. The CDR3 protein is CASSFQGPGLEQYF. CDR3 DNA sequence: TGTGCCAGCAGTTTTCAGGGGCCGGGTTTGGAGCAGTACTTC.

Here the CDR3 DNA reads TGTGCCAGCAGTCCCACGACAGTGGGACCCGTCTATAATTCACCCCTCCACTTT. Translating it yields CASSPTTVGPVYNSPLHF. The chain has TRBV27 and TRBJ1-6; TRBD1 is a possible D gene (5 bases). The CDR3 runs 18 residues. CDR1 is MNHEY, CDR2 SMNVEV, per germline (reference sequence). V was clipped by 5 bases and J by 3 bases, with 20 bases between them.

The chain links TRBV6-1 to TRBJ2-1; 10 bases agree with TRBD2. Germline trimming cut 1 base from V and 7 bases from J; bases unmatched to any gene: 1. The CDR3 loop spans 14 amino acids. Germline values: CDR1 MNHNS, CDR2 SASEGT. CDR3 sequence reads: CASSEERGGNEQFF. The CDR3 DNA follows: TGTGCCAGCAGTGAAGAGCGGGGGGGGAATGAGCAGTTCTTC.

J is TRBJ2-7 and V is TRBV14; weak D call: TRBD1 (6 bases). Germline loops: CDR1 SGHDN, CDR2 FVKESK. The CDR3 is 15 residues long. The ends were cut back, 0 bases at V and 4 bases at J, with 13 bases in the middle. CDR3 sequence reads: CASSQESGTIYEQYF. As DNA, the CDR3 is TGTGCCAGCAGCCAAGAATCAGGGACAATTTACGAGCAGTACTTC.

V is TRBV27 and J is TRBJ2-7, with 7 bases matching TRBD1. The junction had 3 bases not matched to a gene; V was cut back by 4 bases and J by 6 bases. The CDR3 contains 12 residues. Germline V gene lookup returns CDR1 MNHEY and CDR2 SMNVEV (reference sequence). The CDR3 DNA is TGTGCCAGCAGTTCGACAGGGCTCGAGCAGTACTTC. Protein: CASSSTGLEQYF.

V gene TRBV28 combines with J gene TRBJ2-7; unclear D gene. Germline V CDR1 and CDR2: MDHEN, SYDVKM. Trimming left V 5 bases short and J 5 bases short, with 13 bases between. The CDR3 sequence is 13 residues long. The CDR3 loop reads CASSPPIGDEQYF. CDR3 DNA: TGTGCCAGCAGTCCCCCCATTGGCGACGAGCAGTACTTC.

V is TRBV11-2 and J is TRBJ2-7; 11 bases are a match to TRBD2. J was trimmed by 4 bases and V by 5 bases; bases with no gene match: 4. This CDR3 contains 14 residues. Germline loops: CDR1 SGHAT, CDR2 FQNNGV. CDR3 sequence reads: CASSVAGGGYEQYF. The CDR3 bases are TGTGCCAGCAGCGTAGCGGGAGGGGGGTACGAGCAGTACTTC.

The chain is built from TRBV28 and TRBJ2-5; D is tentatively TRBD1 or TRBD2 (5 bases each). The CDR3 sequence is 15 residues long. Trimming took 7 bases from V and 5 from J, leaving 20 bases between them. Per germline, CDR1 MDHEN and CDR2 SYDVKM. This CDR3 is CASTYTRGLFETQYF. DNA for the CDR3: TGTGCCAGCACCTATACTAGGGGCCTGTTCGAGACCCAGTACTTC.

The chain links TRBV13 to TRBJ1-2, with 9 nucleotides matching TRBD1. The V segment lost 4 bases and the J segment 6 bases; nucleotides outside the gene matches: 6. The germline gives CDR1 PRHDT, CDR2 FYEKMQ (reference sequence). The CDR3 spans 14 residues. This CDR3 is CASSSDRGSHGYTF. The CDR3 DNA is TGTGCCAGCAGCTCGGACAGGGGAAGTCATGGCTACACCTTC.

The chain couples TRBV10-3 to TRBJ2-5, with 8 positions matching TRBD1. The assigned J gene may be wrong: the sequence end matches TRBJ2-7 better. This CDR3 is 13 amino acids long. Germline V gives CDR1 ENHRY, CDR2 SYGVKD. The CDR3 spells CAISGTGPSEQYF. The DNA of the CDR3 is TGTGCCATCAGTGGGACAGGGCCTAGCGAGCAGTACTTC.

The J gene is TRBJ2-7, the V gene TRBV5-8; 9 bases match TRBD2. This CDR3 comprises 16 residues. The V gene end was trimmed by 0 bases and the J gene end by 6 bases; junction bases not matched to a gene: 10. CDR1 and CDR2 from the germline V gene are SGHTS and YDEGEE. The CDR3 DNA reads TGTGCCAGCAGCTTGGACGCGGGAGGGCTTTCTGGCGAGCAGTACTTC. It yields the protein CASSLDAGGLSGEQYF.

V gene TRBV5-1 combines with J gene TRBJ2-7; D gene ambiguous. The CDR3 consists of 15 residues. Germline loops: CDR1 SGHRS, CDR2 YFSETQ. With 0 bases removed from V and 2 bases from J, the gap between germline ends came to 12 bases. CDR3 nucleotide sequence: TGCGCCAGCAGCTTGGATTCGGCAGGTACCTACGAGCAGTACTTC. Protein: CASSLDSAGTYEQYF.

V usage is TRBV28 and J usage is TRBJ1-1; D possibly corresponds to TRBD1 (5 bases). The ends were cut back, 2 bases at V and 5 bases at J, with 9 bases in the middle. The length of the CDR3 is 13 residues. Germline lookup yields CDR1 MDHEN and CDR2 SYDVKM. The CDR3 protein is CASSLLEGTEAFF. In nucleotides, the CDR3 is TGTGCCAGCAGTTTACTGGAGGGGACTGAAGCTTTCTTT.

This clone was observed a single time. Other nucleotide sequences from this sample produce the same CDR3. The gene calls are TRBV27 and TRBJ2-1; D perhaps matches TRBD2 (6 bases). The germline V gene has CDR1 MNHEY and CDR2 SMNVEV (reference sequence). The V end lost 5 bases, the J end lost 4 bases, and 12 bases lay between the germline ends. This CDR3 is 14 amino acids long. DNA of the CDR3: TGTGCCAGCAGTCCGGGAGCTGGGTACAATGAGCAGTTCTTC. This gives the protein CASSPGAGYNEQFF.

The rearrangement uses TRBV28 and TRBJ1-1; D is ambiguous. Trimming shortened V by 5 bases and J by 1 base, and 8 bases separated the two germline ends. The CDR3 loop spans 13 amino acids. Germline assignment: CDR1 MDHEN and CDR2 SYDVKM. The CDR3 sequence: CASSLDWNTEAFF. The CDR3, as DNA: TGTGCCAGCAGTCTAGACTGGAACACTGAAGCTTTCTTT. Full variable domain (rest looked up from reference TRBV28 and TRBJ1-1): DVKVTQSSRYLVKRTGEKVFLECVQDMDHENMFWYRQDPGLGLRLIYFSYDVKMKEKGDIPEGYSVSREKKERFSLILESASTNQTSMYLCASSLDWNTEAFFGQGTRLTVV.

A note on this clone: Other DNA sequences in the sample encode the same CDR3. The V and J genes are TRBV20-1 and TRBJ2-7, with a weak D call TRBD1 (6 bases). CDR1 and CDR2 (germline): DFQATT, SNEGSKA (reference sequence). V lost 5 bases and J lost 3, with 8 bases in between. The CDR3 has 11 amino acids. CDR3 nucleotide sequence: TGCAGTGCTTTGGACAGCTACGAGCAGTACTTC. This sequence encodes CSALDSYEQYF.

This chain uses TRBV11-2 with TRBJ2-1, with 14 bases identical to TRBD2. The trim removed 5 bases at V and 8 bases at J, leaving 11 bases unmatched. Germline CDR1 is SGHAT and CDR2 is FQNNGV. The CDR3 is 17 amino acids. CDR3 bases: TGTGCCAGCAGCGGAACCGGGACTAGCGGGAGATCGGATGAGCAGTTCTTC. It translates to CASSGTGTSGRSDEQFF.